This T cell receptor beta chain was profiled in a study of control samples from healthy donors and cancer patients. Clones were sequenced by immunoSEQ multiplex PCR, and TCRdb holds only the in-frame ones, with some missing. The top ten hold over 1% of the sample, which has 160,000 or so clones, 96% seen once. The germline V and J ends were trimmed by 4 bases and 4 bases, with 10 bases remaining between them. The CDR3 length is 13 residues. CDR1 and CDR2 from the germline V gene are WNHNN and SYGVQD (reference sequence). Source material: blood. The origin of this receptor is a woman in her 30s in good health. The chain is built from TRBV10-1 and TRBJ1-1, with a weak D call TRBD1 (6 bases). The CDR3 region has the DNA TGCGCCAGCAGTGGTCAGGGGAGCACTGAAGCTTTCTTT. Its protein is CASSGQGSTEAFF.